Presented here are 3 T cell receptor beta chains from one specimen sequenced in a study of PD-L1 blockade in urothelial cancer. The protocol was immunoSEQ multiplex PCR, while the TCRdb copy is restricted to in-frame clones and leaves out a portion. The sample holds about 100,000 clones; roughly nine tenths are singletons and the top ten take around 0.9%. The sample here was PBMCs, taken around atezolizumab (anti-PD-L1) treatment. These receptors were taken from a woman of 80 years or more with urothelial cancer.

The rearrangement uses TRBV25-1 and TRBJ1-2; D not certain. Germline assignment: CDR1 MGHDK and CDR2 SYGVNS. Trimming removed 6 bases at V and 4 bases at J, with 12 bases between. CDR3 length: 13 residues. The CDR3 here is CASSPRSSYGYTF. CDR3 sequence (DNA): TGTGCCAGCAGCCCCCGGTCCTCCTATGGCTACACCTTC.

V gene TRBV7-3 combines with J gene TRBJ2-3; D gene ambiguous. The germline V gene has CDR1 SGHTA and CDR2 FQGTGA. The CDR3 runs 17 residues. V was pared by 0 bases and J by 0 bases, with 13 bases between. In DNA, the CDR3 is TGTGCCAGCAGCTTAACGTCTGGCGGAACTAGCACAGATACGCAGTATTTT. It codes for CASSLTSGGTSTDTQYF.

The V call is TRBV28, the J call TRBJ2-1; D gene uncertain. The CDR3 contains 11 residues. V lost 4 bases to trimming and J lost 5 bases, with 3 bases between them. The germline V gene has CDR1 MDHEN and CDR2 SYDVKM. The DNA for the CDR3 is TGTGCCAGCAGTTCCAACAATGAGCAGTTCTTC. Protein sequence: CASSSNNEQFF.